This T cell receptor beta chain was captured by sequencing in a study of identical twins. Study-wide results and limits: Excess sharing by twins proved weaker in beta out-of-frame sequences.

This clonotype occurred a few times. Antigen unknown. One entry per CDR3 protein results from TCRdb running MiXCR on the 5' RACE reads. The repertoire holds approximately 600,000 distinct CDR3 sequences, with 9% to 10% as singletons. These data were also filed under a second study, of yellow fever vaccine responses in identical twins.

The specimen sequenced was PBMCs. This receptor was obtained from a young woman in good health.

The CDR3 DNA follows: TGCAGTGCTGCGGACAGGCGAAATATGAACACTGAAGCTTTCTTT. It encodes CSAADRRNMNTEAFF. The gene calls are TRBV20-1 and TRBJ1-1; the match to TRBD1 covers 7 bases. Germline CDR1 is DFQATT and CDR2 is SNEGSKA (reference sequence). The CDR3 length is 15 residues. The J segment lost 0 bases and the V segment lost 5 bases, leaving 9 bases of the junction unmatched.